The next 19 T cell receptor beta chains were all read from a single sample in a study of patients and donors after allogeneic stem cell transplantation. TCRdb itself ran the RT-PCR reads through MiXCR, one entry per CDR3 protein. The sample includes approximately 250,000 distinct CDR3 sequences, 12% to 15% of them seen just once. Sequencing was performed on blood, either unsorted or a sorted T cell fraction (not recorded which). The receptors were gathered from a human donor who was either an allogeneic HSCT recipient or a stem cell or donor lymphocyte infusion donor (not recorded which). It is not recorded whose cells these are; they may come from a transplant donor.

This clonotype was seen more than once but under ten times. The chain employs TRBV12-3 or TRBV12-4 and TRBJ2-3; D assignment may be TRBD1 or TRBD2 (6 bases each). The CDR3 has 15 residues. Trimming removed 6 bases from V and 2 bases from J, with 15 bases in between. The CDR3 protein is CASSRRGEATDTQYF. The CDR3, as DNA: TGTGCCAGCAGCAGGAGGGGGGAAGCCACAGATACGCAGTATTTT.

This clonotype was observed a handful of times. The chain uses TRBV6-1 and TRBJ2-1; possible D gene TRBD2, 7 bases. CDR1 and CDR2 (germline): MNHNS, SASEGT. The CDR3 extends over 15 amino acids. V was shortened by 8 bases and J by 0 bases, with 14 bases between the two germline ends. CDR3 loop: CASQTGGSSYNEQFF. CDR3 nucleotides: TGTGCCAGCCAGACAGGCGGGAGCTCCTACAATGAGCAGTTCTTC.

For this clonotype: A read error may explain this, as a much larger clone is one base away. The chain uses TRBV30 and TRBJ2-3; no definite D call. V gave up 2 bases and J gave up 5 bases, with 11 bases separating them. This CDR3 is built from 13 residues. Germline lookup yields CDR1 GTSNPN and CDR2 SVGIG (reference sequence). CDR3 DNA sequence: TGTGCCTGGAGTAAACCGGAGCGAGATACGCAGTATTTT. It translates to CAWSKPERDTQYF. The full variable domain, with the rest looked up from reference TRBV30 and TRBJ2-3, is SQTIHQWPATLVQPVGSPLSLECTVEGTSNPNLYWYRQAAGRGLQLLFYSVGIGQISSEVPQNLSASRPQDRQFILSSKKLLLSDSGFYLCAWSKPERDTQYFGPGTRLTVL.

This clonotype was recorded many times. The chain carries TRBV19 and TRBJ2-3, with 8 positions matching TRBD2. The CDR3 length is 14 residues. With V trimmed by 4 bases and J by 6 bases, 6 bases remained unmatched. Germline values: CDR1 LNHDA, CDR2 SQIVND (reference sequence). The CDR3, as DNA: TGTGCCAGTAGTAGTCGAGCGGGAGCCGATACGCAGTATTTT. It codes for CASSSRAGADTQYF.

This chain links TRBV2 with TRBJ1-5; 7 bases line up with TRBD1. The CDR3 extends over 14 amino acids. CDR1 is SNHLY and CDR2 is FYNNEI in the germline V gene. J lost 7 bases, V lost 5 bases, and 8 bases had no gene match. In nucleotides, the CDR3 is TGTGCCAGCAGTTCACTTCAGGGGGTCCAGCCCCAGCATTTT. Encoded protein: CASSSLQGVQPQHF.

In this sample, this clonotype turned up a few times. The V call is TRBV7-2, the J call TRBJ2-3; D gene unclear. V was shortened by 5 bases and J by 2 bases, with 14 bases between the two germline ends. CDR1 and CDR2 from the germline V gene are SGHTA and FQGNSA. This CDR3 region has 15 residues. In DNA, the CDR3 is TGTGCCAGCAGCCATGACGGCGCGGACACAGATACGCAGTATTTT. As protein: CASSHDGADTDTQYF.

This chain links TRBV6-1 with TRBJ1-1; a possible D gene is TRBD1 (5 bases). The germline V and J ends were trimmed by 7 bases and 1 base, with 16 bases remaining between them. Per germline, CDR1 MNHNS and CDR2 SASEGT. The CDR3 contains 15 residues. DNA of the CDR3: TGTGCCAGCACCCCTTTGGGGGGGAGGAACACTGAAGCTTTCTTT. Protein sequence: CASTPLGGRNTEAFF.

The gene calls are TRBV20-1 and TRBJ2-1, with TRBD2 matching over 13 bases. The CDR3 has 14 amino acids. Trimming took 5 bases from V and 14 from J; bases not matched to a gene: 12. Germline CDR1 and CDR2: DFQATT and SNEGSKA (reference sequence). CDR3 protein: CSAVKSGTSGTEFF. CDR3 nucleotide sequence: TGCAGTGCTGTTAAGTCCGGGACTAGCGGGACGGAGTTCTTC.

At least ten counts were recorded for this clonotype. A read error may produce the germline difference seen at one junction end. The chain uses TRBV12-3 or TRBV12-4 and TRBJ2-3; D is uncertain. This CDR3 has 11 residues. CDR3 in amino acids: CASSFRDTQYF. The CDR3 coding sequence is TGCGCCAGCAGCTTCAGGGATACGCAGTATTTT.

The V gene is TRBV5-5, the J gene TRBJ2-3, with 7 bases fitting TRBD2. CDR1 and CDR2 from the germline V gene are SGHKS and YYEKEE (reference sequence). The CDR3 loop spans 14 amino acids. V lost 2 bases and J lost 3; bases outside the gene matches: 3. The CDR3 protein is CASSFLSGTDTQYF. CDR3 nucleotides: TGTGCCAGCAGCTTCCTTAGCGGGACAGATACGCAGTATTTT.

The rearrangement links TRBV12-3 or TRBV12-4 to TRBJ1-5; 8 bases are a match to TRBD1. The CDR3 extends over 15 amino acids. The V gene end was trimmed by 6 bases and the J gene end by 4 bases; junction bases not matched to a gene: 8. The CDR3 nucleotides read TGTGCCAGCAGATCGACGGGACAGGCAAATCAGCCCCAGCATTTT. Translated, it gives CASRSTGQANQPQHF.

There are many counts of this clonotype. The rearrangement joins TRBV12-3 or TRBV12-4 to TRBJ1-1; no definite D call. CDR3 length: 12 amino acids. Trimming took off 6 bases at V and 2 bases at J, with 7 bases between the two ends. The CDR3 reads CASSHQNTEAFF. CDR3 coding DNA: TGTGCCAGCAGCCATCAAAACACTGAAGCTTTCTTT.

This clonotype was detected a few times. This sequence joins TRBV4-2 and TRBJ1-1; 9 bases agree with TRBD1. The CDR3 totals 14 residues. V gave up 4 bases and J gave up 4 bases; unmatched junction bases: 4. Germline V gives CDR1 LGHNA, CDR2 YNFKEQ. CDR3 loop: CASSRDRESTEAFF. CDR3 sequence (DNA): TGTGCCAGCAGCCGGGACAGGGAAAGCACTGAAGCTTTCTTT.

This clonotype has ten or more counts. The DNA for the CDR3 is TGTGCCAGCAGCGCAGGAGCCTTACGCGGGGATGGCTACACCTTC. Encoded protein: CASSAGALRGDGYTF. The rearrangement uses TRBV5-6 and TRBJ1-2; no clear D. The CDR3 spans 15 residues. Germline V lookup: CDR1 SGHDT, CDR2 YYEEEE. Deletions cut 4 bases from V and 6 bases from J, with 19 bases between.

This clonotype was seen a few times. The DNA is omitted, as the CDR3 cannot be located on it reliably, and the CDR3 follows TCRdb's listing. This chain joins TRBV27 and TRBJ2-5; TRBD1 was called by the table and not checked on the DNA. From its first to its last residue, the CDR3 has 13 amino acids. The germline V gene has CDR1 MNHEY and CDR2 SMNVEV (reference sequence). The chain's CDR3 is CASSFGGGTPPYF.

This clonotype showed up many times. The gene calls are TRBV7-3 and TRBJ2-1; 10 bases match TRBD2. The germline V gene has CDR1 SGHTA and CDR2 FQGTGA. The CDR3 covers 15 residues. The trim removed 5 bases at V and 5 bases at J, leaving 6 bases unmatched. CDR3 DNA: TGTGCCAGCAGCGTAAGACTAGCGGGCCACAATGAGCAGTTCTTC. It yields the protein CASSVRLAGHNEQFF.

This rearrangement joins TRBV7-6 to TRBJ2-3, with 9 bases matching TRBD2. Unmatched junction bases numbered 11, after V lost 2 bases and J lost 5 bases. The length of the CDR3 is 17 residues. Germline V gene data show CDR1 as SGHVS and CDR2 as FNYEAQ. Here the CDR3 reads CASSLFGGRVKGDTQYF. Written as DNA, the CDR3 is TGTGCCAGCAGCTTATTCGGCGGGAGGGTTAAGGGAGATACGCAGTATTTT.

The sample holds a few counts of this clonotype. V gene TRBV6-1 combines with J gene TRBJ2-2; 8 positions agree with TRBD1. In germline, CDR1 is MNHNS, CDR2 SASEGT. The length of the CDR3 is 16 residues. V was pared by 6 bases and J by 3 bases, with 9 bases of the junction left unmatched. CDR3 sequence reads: CASRHMTGDYTGELFF. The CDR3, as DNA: TGTGCCAGCAGACACATGACAGGGGATTACACCGGGGAGCTGTTTTTT.

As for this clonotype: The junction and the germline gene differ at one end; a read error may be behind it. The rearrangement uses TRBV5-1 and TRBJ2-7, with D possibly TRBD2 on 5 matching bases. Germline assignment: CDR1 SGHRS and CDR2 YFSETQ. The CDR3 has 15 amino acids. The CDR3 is CASRLDSASKYEQYF. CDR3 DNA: TGCGCCAGCAGGTTGGACTCCGCCAGCAAATACGAGCAGTACTTC.